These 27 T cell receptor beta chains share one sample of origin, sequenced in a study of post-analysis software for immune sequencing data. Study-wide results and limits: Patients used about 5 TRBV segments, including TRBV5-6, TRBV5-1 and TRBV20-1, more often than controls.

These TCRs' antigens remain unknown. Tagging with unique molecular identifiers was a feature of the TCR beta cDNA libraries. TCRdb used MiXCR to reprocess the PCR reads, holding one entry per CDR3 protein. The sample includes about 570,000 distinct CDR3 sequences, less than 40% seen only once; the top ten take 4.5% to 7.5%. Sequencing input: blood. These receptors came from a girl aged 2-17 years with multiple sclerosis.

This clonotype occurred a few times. In DNA form, the CDR3 reads TGTGCCAGCAGCCAAGGGTCGGGGGAGACCCAGTACTTC. Its protein product is CASSQGSGETQYF. The chain carries TRBV3-1 and TRBJ2-5; possibly TRBD2 for D (5 bases). V lost 1 base and J 5 bases, leaving 8 bases between the germline ends. The CDR3 covers 13 residues. Germline lookup yields CDR1 LGHDT and CDR2 YNNKEL (reference sequence).

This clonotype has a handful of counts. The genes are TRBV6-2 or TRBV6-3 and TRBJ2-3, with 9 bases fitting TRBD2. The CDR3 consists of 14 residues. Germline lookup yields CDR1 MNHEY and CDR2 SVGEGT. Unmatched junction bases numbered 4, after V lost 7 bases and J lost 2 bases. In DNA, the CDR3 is TGTGCCAGCATTGCGGGGGGGCCCACAGATACGCAGTATTTT. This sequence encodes CASIAGGPTDTQYF.

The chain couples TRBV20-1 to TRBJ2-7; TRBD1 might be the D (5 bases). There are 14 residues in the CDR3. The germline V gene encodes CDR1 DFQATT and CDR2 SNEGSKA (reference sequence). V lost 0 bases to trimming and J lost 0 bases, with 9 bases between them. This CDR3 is CSARDNRHSYEQYF. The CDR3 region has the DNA TGCAGTGCTAGAGATAACAGGCACTCCTACGAGCAGTACTTC.

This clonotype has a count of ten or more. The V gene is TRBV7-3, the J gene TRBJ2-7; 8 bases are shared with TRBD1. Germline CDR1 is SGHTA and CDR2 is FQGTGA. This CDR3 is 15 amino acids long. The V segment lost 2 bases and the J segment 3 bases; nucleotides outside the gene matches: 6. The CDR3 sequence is CASSLGTGGLYEQYF. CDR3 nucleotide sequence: TGTGCCAGCAGCTTAGGTACAGGGGGTCTCTACGAGCAGTACTTC.

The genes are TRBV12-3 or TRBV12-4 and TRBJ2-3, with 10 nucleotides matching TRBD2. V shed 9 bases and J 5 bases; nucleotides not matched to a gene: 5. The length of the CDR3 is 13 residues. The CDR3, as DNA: TGTGCCAGTATAGCGGGGGGTCTAGATACGCAGTATTTT. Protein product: CASIAGGLDTQYF.

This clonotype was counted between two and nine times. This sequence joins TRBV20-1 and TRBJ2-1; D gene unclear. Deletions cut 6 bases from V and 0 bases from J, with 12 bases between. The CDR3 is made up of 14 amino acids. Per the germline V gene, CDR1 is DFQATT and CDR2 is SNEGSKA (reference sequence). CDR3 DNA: TGCAGTGCCGCACGGTATAGCTCCTACAATGAGCAGTTCTTC. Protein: CSAARYSSYNEQFF.

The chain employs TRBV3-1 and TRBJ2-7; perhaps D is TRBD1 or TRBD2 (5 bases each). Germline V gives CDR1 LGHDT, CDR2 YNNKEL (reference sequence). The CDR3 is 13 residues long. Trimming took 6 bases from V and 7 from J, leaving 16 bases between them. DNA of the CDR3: TGTGCCAGCAGTGATCAGGGAGTAAGGGAGCAGTACTTC. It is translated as CASSDQGVREQYF.

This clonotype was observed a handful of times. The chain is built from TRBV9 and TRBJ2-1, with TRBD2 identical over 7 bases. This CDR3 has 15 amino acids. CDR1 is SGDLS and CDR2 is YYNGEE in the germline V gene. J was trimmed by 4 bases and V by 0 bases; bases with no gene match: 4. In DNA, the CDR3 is TGTGCCAGCAGCGTAGGGCTAGCGGCATACAATGAGCAGTTCTTC. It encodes CASSVGLAAYNEQFF.

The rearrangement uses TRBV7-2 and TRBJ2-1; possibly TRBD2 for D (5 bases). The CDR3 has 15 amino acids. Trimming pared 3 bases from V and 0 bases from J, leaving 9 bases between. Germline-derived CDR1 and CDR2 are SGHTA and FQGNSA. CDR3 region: CASSLEVSSYNEQFF. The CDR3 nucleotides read TGTGCCAGCAGCTTGGAGGTTAGCTCCTACAATGAGCAGTTCTTC.

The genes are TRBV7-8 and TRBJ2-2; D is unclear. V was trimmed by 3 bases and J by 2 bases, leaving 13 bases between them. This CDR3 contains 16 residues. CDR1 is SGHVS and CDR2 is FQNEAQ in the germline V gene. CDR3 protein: CASSFSRLPNTGELFF. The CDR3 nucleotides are TGTGCCAGCAGCTTCTCCCGACTGCCCAACACCGGGGAGCTGTTTTTT.

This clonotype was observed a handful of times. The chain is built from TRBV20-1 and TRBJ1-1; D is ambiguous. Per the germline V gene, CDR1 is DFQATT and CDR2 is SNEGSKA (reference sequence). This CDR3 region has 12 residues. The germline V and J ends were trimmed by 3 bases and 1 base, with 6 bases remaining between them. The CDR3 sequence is CSARHTNTEAFF. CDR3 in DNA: TGCAGTGCTAGGCACACGAACACTGAAGCTTTCTTT.

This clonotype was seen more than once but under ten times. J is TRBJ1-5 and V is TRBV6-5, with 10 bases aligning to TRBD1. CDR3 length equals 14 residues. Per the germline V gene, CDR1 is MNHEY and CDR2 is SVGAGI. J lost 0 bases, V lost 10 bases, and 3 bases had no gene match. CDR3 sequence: CATRTGGSNQPQHF. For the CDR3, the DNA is TGTGCCACCCGGACAGGGGGTAGCAATCAGCCCCAGCATTTT.

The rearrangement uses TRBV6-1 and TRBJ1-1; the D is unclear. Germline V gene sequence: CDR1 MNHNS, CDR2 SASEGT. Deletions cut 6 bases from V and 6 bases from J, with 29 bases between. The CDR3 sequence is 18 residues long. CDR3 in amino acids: CASSPAPQPGFASSEAFF. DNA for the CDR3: TGTGCCAGCAGCCCGGCCCCTCAACCCGGATTCGCTTCGTCTGAAGCTTTCTTT.

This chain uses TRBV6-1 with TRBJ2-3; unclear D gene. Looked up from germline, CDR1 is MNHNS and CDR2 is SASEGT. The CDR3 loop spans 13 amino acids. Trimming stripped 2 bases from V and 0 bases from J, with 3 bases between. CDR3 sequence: CASSEMSTDTQYF. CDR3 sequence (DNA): TGTGCCAGCAGTGAAATGAGCACAGATACGCAGTATTTT.

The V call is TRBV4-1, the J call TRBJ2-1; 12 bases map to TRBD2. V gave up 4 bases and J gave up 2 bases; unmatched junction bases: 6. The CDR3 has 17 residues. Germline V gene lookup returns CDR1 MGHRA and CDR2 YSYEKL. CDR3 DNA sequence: TGCGCCAGCAGCCCCAGACTAGCGGGGGACACCTACAATGAGCAGTTCTTC. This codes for CASSPRLAGDTYNEQFF.

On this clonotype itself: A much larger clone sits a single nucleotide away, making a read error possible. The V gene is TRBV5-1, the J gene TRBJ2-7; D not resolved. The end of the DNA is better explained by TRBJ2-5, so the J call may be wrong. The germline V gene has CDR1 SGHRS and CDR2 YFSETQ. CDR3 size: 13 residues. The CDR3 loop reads CASSQTVSSTQYF. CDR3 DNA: TGCGCCAGCAGCCAGACCGTGTCATCGACCCAGTACTTC.

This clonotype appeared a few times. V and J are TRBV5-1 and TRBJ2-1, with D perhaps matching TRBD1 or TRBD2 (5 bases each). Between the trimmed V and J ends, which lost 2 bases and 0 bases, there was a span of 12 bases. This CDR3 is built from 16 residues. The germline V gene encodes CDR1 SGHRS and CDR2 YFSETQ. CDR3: CASSFGHTSSYNEQFF. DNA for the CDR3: TGCGCCAGCAGCTTTGGACATACTAGCTCCTACAATGAGCAGTTCTTC. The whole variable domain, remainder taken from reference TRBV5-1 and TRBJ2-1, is KAGVTQTPRYLIKTRGQQVTLSCSPISGHRSVSWYQQTPGQGLQFLFEYFSETQRNKGNFPGRFSGRQFSNSRSEMNVSTLELGDSALYLCASSFGHTSSYNEQFFGPGTRLTVL.

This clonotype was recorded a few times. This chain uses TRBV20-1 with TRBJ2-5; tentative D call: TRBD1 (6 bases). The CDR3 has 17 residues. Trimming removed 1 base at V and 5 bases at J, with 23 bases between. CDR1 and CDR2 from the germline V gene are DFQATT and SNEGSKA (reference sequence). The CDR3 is CSARVQGQTGVRETQYF. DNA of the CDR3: TGCAGTGCTAGAGTACAGGGACAAACCGGCGTTCGGGAGACCCAGTACTTC.

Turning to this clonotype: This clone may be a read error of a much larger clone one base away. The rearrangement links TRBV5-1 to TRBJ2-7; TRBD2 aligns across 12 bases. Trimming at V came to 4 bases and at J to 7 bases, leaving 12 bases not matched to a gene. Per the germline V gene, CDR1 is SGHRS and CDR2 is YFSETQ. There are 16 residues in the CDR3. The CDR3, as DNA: TGCGCCAGCAGCCCCACTAGCGGGGGGTCCTACAATGAGCAGTACTTC. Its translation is CASSPTSGGSYNEQYF.

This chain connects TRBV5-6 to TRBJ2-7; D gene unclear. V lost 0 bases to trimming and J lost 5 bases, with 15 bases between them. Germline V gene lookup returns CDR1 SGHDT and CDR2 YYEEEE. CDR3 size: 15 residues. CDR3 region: CASSLGSEGLNEQYF. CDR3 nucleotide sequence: TGTGCCAGCAGCTTGGGTTCTGAAGGGTTAAACGAGCAGTACTTC.

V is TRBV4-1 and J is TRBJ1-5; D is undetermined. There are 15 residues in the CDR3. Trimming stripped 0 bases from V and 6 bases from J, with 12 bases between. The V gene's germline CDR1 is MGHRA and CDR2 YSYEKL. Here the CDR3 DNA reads TGCGCCAGCAGCCAAGATCTCGGTGTCGGTCAGCCCCAGCATTTT. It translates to CASSQDLGVGQPQHF.

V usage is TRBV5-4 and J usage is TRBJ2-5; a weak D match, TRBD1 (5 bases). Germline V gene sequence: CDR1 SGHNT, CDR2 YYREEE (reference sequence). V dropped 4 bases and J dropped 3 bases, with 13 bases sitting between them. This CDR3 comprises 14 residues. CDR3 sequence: CASSPVTAKETQYF. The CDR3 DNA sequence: TGTGCCAGCAGCCCGGTGACAGCAAAAGAGACCCAGTACTTC.

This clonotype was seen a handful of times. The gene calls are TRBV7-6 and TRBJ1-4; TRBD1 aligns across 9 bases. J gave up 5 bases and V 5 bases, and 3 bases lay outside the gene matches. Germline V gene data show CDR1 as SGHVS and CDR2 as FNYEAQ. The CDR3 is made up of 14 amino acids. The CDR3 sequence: CASSLTGGNEKLFF. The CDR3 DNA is TGTGCCAGCAGCCTGACAGGGGGGAATGAAAAACTGTTTTTT. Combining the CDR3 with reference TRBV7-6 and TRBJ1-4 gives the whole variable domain GAGVSQSPRYKVTKRGQDVALRCDPISGHVSLYWYRQALGQGPEFLTYFNYEAQQDKSGLPNDRFSAERPEGSISTLTIQRTEQRDSAMYRCASSLTGGNEKLFFGSGTQLSVL.

CDR3 in DNA: TGTGCCAGCAGTGGTCGGACAGGTATAAACATTCAGTACTTC. Its translation: CASSGRTGINIQYF. The chain uses TRBV2 and TRBJ2-4; TRBD1 agrees at 7 bases. CDR1 and CDR2 from the germline V gene are SNHLY and FYNNEI. The V gene end was trimmed by 4 bases and the J gene end by 6 bases; junction bases not matched to a gene: 6. This CDR3 contains 14 residues.

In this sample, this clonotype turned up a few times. CDR3 nucleotide sequence: TGCGCCAGCAGCCCCCAACGCCCGGGTGAAGAGACCCAGTACTTC. Protein product: CASSPQRPGEETQYF. V is TRBV4-1 and J is TRBJ2-5; D call uncertain. CDR1 and CDR2 (germline): MGHRA, YSYEKL. The CDR3 runs 15 residues. The germline V and J ends were trimmed by 4 bases and 3 bases, with 15 bases remaining between them.

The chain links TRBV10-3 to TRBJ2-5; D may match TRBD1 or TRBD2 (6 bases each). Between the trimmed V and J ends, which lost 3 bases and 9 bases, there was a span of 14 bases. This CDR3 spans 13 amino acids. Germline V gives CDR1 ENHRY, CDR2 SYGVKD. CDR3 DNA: TGTGCCATCAGTGACTATGAGGGGGAGGCCCAGTACTTC. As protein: CAISDYEGEAQYF.

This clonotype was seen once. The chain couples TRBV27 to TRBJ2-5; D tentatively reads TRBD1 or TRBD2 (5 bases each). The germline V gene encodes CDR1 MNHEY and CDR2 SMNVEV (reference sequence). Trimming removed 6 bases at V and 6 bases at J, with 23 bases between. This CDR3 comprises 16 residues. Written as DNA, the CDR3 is TGTGCCAGCAGCCCAAACTCCGGGGCCAGCAGCAAGACCCAGTACTTC. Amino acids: CASSPNSGASSKTQYF.